The 29 T cell receptor beta chains presented below share a single source sample, sequenced in a study of shared clonotypes between healthy human individuals. Using immunoSEQ multiplex PCR, the repertoire was profiled, and TCRdb retains in-frame clones only, with some absent. The sample lists about 1.5 million clones; roughly 96% were seen once. Material for sequencing was naive CD4+ T cells sorted from blood. Subset of the sample: CD45RA+ positively selected. These receptors were collected from a man aged 25 to 40 in good health.

The chain carries TRBV14 and TRBJ1-2; 7 positions agree with TRBD1. Germline CDR1 and CDR2: SGHDN and FVKESK. V lost 2 bases to trimming and J lost 7 bases; unmatched junction nucleotides: 4. The CDR3 spans 13 residues. The CDR3 DNA reads TGTGCCAGCAGCCAAAGACAGGGTCGTGGCTACACCTTC. Protein: CASSQRQGRGYTF. The full variable domain, with the rest looked up from reference TRBV14 and TRBJ1-2, is EAGVTQFPSHSVIEKGQTVTLRCDPISGHDNLYWYRRVMGKEIKFLLHFVKESKQDESGMPNNRFLAERTGGTYSTLKVQPAELEDSGVYFCASSQRQGRGYTFGSGTRLTVV.

Comment on this clone: Other DNA variants within this sample encode the same CDR3. The CDR3 is CASSPGGFPYEQYF. In DNA form, the CDR3 reads TGTGCCAGCAGCCCTGGCGGCTTTCCCTACGAGCAGTACTTC. The genes are TRBV5-4 and TRBJ2-7; D unclear. The ends were cut back, 4 bases at V and 2 bases at J, with 13 bases in the middle. CDR1 and CDR2 from the germline V gene are SGHNT and YYREEE (reference sequence). This CDR3 region has 14 residues.

CDR3 sequence reads: CSAGARNEQFF. The CDR3 DNA sequence: TGCAGTGCTGGGGCCCGGAATGAGCAGTTCTTC. The V call is TRBV20-1, the J call TRBJ2-1; maybe TRBD1 (5 bases). The germline gives CDR1 DFQATT, CDR2 SNEGSKA (reference sequence). The CDR3 runs to 11 residues. Between the trimmed V and J ends, which lost 5 bases and 7 bases, there was a span of 9 bases.

The rearrangement links TRBV27 to TRBJ2-5; 7 bases fit TRBD2. The CDR3 has 13 amino acids. In germline, CDR1 is MNHEY, CDR2 SMNVEV (reference sequence). Unmatched junction bases numbered 7, after V lost 6 bases and J lost 6 bases. CDR3 nucleotide sequence: TGTGCCAGCAGGGGGGGGACCGCGCAGACCCAGTACTTC. Protein product: CASRGGTAQTQYF.

The V gene is TRBV7-6, the J gene TRBJ2-7; 10 bases match TRBD1. The CDR3 extends over 16 amino acids. From germline, CDR1 is SGHVS and CDR2 FNYEAQ. CDR3 region: CGLGGQGDALVYEQYF. The CDR3 bases are TGTGGTCTAGGCGGACAGGGGGACGCGTTGGTCTACGAGCAGTACTTC.

In this sample, this clone turned up a few times. The chain uses TRBV6-6 and TRBJ1-1; tentative D call: TRBD1 (5 bases). V lost 6 bases, J lost 0 bases, and 11 bases lay in between. Germline V gene lookup returns CDR1 MNHNY and CDR2 SVGAGI (reference sequence). The CDR3 spans 14 residues. The CDR3 nucleotides read TGTGCCAGCAGCCTATGGGGGTTGAACACTGAAGCTTTCTTT. Encoded protein: CASSLWGLNTEAFF.

This sequence joins TRBV28 and TRBJ1-3; D might be TRBD1 (5 bases). V was trimmed by 7 bases and J by 3 bases, leaving 19 bases between them. The CDR3 sequence is 16 residues long. Germline CDR1 and CDR2: MDHEN and SYDVKM. In DNA form, the CDR3 reads TGTGCCAGCACCAAGACCGGGACTCGGGATGGAAACACCATATATTTT. The encoded protein is CASTKTGTRDGNTIYF.

J is TRBJ2-2 and V is TRBV5-4; D gene ambiguous. The ends were cut back, 3 bases at V and 5 bases at J, with 8 bases in the middle. CDR3 length: 13 residues. Germline lookup yields CDR1 SGHNT and CDR2 YYREEE (reference sequence). As DNA, the CDR3 is TGTGCCAGCAGCTCTCAGTATACCGGGGAGCTGTTTTTT. Amino acid sequence: CASSSQYTGELFF.

The rearrangement uses TRBV28 and TRBJ1-5, with TRBD1 as a possible D gene (6 bases). Per germline, CDR1 MDHEN and CDR2 SYDVKM. The CDR3 is 15 residues long. Trimming pared 6 bases from V and 6 bases from J, leaving 18 bases between. DNA for the CDR3: TGTGCCAGCAGCCTTGGAGGACAGCCGCCTCAGCCCCAGCATTTT. Its protein is CASSLGGQPPQPQHF. Full variable domain (outside the CDR3, taken from reference TRBV28 and TRBJ1-5): DVKVTQSSRYLVKRTGEKVFLECVQDMDHENMFWYRQDPGLGLRLIYFSYDVKMKEKGDIPEGYSVSREKKERFSLILESASTNQTSMYLCASSLGGQPPQPQHFGDGTRLSIL.

For the CDR3, the DNA is TGCAGCGTTGAAAGCTTTTGGTACAATGAGCAGTTCTTC. Protein sequence: CSVESFWYNEQFF. This sequence joins TRBV29-1 and TRBJ2-1; D ambiguous. The CDR3 runs to 13 residues. Germline V lookup: CDR1 SQVTM, CDR2 ANQGSEA. V gave up 2 bases and J gave up 4 bases, with 9 bases separating them.

The rearrangement links TRBV25-1 to TRBJ2-7, with D possibly matching TRBD2 (5 bases). Deletions cut 4 bases from V and 2 bases from J, with 12 bases between. Germline assignment: CDR1 MGHDK and CDR2 SYGVNS. This CDR3 region has 14 residues. The CDR3 here is CASSVSGLPYEQYF. The CDR3 DNA is TGTGCCAGCAGTGTATCGGGGTTGCCCTACGAGCAGTACTTC.

The V gene is TRBV28, the J gene TRBJ2-6; 10 nucleotides agree with TRBD2. This CDR3 has 20 amino acids. CDR1 and CDR2 from the germline V gene are MDHEN and SYDVKM. Unmatched junction bases numbered 14, after V lost 6 bases and J lost 0 bases. CDR3 in DNA: TGTGCCAGCAGCCGAAGGGCCGGGACTAGCGATTACTCTGGGGCCAACGTCCTGACTTTC. It is translated as CASSRRAGTSDYSGANVLTF. Complete variable domain (other parts from reference TRBV28 and TRBJ2-6): DVKVTQSSRYLVKRTGEKVFLECVQDMDHENMFWYRQDPGLGLRLIYFSYDVKMKEKGDIPEGYSVSREKKERFSLILESASTNQTSMYLCASSRRAGTSDYSGANVLTFGAGSRLTVL.

The chain couples TRBV6-1 to TRBJ1-3, with D uncertain. V lost 6 bases to trimming and J lost 0 bases, with 12 bases between them. This CDR3 contains 15 residues. Germline assignment: CDR1 MNHNS and CDR2 SASEGT. DNA of the CDR3: TGTGCCAGCAGCCCGAGGTGGAACTCTGGAAACACCATATATTTT. As protein: CASSPRWNSGNTIYF.

The genes are TRBV7-9 and TRBJ2-1, with a possible D match to TRBD2 (5 bases). The CDR3 covers 14 residues. Trimming pared 3 bases from V and 7 bases from J, leaving 13 bases between. Germline CDR1 reads SEHNR; CDR2 reads FQNEAQ (reference sequence). CDR3 coding DNA: TGTGCCAGCAGCTTTCAGTGGGAGCATAATGAGCAGTTCTTC. It is translated as CASSFQWEHNEQFF.

The chain combines TRBV5-1 with TRBJ1-1; D gene uncertain. Per germline, CDR1 SGHRS and CDR2 YFSETQ. Trimming pared 0 bases from V and 3 bases from J, leaving 12 bases between. The CDR3 covers 15 residues. The CDR3 region has the DNA TGCGCCAGCAGCTTGGATTGGACCGATGACACTGAAGCTTTCTTT. This encodes CASSLDWTDDTEAFF.

This clone is a singleton in its sample. The rearrangement joins TRBV6-1 to TRBJ2-3, with 7 bases matching TRBD1. The CDR3 contains 14 residues. Germline lookup yields CDR1 MNHNS and CDR2 SASEGT. The ends lost 7 bases at V and 0 bases at J; junction bases unmatched: 4. This CDR3 reads CASTRTGSTDTQYF. CDR3 DNA: TGTGCCAGCACTCGGACAGGTAGCACAGATACGCAGTATTTT.

V usage is TRBV5-1 and J usage is TRBJ2-3; possibly TRBD2 for D (5 bases). Per germline, CDR1 SGHRS and CDR2 YFSETQ. V lost 5 bases, J lost 0 bases, and 13 bases lay in between. The CDR3 is 15 residues long. CDR3 DNA: TGCGCCAGCAGTTCTGGACTGACTAGCACAGATACGCAGTATTTT. The encoded protein is CASSSGLTSTDTQYF. Based on the CDR3 plus reference TRBV5-1 and TRBJ2-3, the full variable domain is KAGVTQTPRYLIKTRGQQVTLSCSPISGHRSVSWYQQTPGQGLQFLFEYFSETQRNKGNFPGRFSGRQFSNSRSEMNVSTLELGDSALYLCASSSGLTSTDTQYFGPGTRLTVL.

The chain couples TRBV11-2 to TRBJ2-1; D gene uncertain. CDR1 SGHAT and CDR2 FQNNGV come from the germline V gene. Trimming pared 6 bases from V and 3 bases from J, leaving 9 bases between. The CDR3 totals 13 residues. CDR3 DNA sequence: TGTGCCAGCAGACCACGTAACTACAATGAGCAGTTCTTC. Amino acids: CASRPRNYNEQFF.

The rearrangement joins TRBV7-9 to TRBJ2-5; D perhaps matches TRBD1 (7 bases). The CDR3 extends over 15 amino acids. Germline V gives CDR1 SEHNR, CDR2 FQNEAQ (reference sequence). Trimming cost V 2 bases and J 5 bases, with 15 bases left between them. CDR3: CASSLQQGTGETQYF. CDR3 bases: TGTGCCAGCAGCTTACAACAGGGGACTGGGGAGACCCAGTACTTC. Together with reference TRBV7-9 and TRBJ2-5, the CDR3 gives the full variable domain: DTGVSQNPRHKITKRGQNVTFRCDPISEHNRLYWYRQTLGQGPEFLTYFQNEAQLEKSRLLSDRFSAERPKGSFSTLEIQRTEQGDSAMYLCASSLQQGTGETQYFGPGTRLLVL.

This clone was counted once. The chain carries TRBV4-2 and TRBJ2-1, with unresolved D. The germline V and J ends were trimmed by 1 base and 4 bases, with 11 bases remaining between them. This CDR3 region has 15 residues. Germline assignment: CDR1 LGHNA and CDR2 YNFKEQ. CDR3 bases: TGTGCCAGCAGCCAAGTAACCCAAGGTTACAATGAGCAGTTCTTC. This sequence encodes CASSQVTQGYNEQFF.

This chain links TRBV11-2 with TRBJ2-5; TRBD1 matches at 7 bases. Trimming at V came to 1 base and at J to 6 bases, leaving 11 bases not matched to a gene. This CDR3 has 16 amino acids. Germline V gene data show CDR1 as SGHAT and CDR2 as FQNNGV. CDR3 nucleotide sequence: TGTGCCAGCAGCTTAGTTTCACAGGGGTACGGGAAGACCCAGTACTTC. The encoded protein is CASSLVSQGYGKTQYF.

As to this clone: This sample includes further DNA sequences coding for the same CDR3. This chain joins TRBV19 and TRBJ1-5; no firm D call. CDR1 and CDR2 from the germline V gene are LNHDA and SQIVND (reference sequence). The CDR3 extends over 12 amino acids. V was shortened by 3 bases and J by 6 bases, with 6 bases between the two germline ends. CDR3 coding DNA: TGTGCCAGTAGTATTGAGGGTCAGCCCCAGCATTTT. This gives the protein CASSIEGQPQHF.

This clone was detected once. The V gene is TRBV7-2, the J gene TRBJ2-1, with 7 bases identical to TRBD2. The CDR3 extends over 12 amino acids. The trim removed 2 bases at V and 9 bases at J, leaving 1 base unmatched. From germline, CDR1 is SGHTA and CDR2 FQGNSA. CDR3 protein: CASSLWGGEQFF. In DNA, the CDR3 is TGTGCCAGCAGCTTATGGGGGGGTGAGCAGTTCTTC.

This clone was recorded only once. Other nucleotide sequences in the sample specify the same CDR3. This chain connects TRBV7-9 to TRBJ2-2; D is tentatively TRBD1 or TRBD2 (5 bases each). The germline V gene encodes CDR1 SEHNR and CDR2 FQNEAQ (reference sequence). V lost 3 bases and J lost 3, with 5 bases in between. The CDR3 totals 13 residues. The chain's CDR3 is CASSLGHTGELFF. The CDR3 DNA follows: TGTGCCAGCAGCTTGGGACACACCGGGGAGCTGTTTTTT.

The chain carries TRBV28 and TRBJ1-2; the match to TRBD1 covers 7 bases. The V and J ends lost 11 bases and 4 bases, in that order; junction bases with no gene match: 10. Looked up from germline, CDR1 is MDHEN and CDR2 is SYDVKM. The CDR3 spans 13 residues. CDR3 region: CASEGGQTYGYTF. The CDR3 DNA is TGTGCCTCTGAGGGGGGACAGACCTATGGCTACACCTTC.

V usage is TRBV28 and J usage is TRBJ1-2; the D gene is possibly TRBD1 (5 bases). This CDR3 comprises 15 residues. Germline CDR1 reads MDHEN; CDR2 reads SYDVKM. V was cut by 4 bases and J by 8 bases, with 20 bases left in between. The CDR3 DNA reads TGTGCCAGCAGTTCCCAAGGGACCGACTTCTTAGGCTACACCTTC. Protein sequence: CASSSQGTDFLGYTF.

The sample holds a few counts of this clone. The chain has TRBV28 and TRBJ1-2; TRBD1 aligns across 8 bases. CDR1 is MDHEN and CDR2 is SYDVKM in the germline V gene. The J segment lost 9 bases and the V segment lost 8 bases, leaving 5 bases of the junction unmatched. The CDR3 is 11 residues long. CDR3: CASGGQERYTF. The CDR3 DNA reads as TGTGCCAGCGGGGGACAGGAGCGCTACACCTTC.

This clone was seen a single time. The gene calls are TRBV7-8 and TRBJ2-6; no clear D. Germline V gene lookup returns CDR1 SGHVS and CDR2 FQNEAQ. The CDR3 has 16 residues. Trimming shortened V by 0 bases and J by 3 bases, and 9 bases separated the two germline ends. The CDR3 region is CASSLAVRVGANVLTF. In nucleotides, the CDR3 is TGTGCCAGCAGCTTAGCGGTCCGGGTTGGGGCCAACGTCCTGACTTTC.

About this clone: This same CDR3 is encoded by further DNA sequences in the sample. V usage is TRBV5-6 and J usage is TRBJ1-1; weak D call: TRBD1 (5 bases). V was trimmed by 0 bases and J by 1 base, leaving 7 bases between them. The CDR3 sequence is 14 residues long. Per the germline V gene, CDR1 is SGHDT and CDR2 is YYEEEE. The CDR3 here is CASSLVDRNTEAFF. Here the CDR3 DNA reads TGTGCCAGCAGCTTGGTCGACAGGAACACTGAAGCTTTCTTT.